This TCR beta chain comes out of a study of blood T cell repertoires in COVID-19. In the study overall: Collection of acute and convalescent COVID-19 samples took place in the United States, Italy and Spain. T cells, B-cell-depleted T cells, or PBMCs provided the cDNA or gDNA that served as material.

Comments on this clone: At the DNA level, this CDR3 is encoded by other sequences in the same sample as well.

Clones were sequenced by immunoSEQ multiplex PCR, and TCRdb holds only the in-frame ones, with some missing. The top ten hold roughly 3.4% of the sample, which has about 380,000 clones, about 85% seen once. V lost 3 bases and J 6 bases, leaving 6 bases between the germline ends. The CDR3 has 13 residues. Sequences were obtained from peripheral blood. The V call is TRBV12-3 or TRBV12-4, the J call TRBJ1-6; D remains unclear. The receptor comes from a woman between 18 and 30 years old with acute or convalescent COVID-19. The CDR3 here is CASSFRGNSPLHF. In DNA form, the CDR3 reads TGTGCCAGCAGTTTTCGGGGTAATTCACCCCTCCACTTT.